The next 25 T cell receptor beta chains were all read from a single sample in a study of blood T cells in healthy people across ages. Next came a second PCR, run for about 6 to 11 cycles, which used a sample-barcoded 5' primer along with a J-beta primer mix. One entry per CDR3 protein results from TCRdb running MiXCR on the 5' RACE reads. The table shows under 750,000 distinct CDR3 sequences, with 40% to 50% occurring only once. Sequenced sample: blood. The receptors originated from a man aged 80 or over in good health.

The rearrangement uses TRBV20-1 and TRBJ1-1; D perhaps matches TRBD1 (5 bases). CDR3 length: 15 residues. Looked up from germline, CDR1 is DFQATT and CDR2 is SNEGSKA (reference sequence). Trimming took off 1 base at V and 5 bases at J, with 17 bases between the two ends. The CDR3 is CSARVSYETGTEAFF. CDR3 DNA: TGCAGTGCTAGAGTTTCGTACGAAACAGGAACTGAAGCTTTCTTT.

The CDR3 DNA follows: TGTGCCAGCAGGACAGACAGGGCTCAGCAGTACTTC. Protein product: CASRTDRAQQYF. The V and J genes are TRBV2 and TRBJ2-7; 7 bases agree with TRBD1. From germline, CDR1 is SNHLY and CDR2 FYNNEI. The CDR3 has 12 residues. J gave up 8 bases and V 6 bases, and 7 bases lay outside the gene matches.

This chain's CDR3 is CSASHLDTEAFF. The CDR3 DNA is TGCAGTGCTAGTCACCTGGACACTGAAGCTTTCTTT. This chain links TRBV20-1 with TRBJ1-1; D is ambiguous. Trimming took 3 bases from V and 3 from J, leaving 8 bases between them. The CDR3 contains 12 residues. The germline V gene has CDR1 DFQATT and CDR2 SNEGSKA (reference sequence).

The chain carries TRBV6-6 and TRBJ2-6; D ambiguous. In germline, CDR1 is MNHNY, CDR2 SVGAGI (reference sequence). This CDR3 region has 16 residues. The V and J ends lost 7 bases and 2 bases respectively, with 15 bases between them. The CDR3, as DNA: TGTGCCAGCACGGAGTTGGGCGGTGCTGGGGCCAACGTCCTGACTTTC. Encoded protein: CASTELGGAGANVLTF.

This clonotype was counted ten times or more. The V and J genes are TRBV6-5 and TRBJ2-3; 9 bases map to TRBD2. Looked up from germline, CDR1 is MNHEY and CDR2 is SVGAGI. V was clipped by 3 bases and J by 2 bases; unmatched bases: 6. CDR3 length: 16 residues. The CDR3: CASSYGGRAVTDTQYF. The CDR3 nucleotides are TGTGCCAGCAGTTATGGCGGGAGGGCCGTCACAGATACGCAGTATTTT.

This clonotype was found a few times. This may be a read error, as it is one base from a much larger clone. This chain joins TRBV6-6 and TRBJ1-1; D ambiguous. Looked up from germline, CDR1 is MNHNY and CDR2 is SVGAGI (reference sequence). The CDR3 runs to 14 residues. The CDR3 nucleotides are TGTGCCGGCAGTTACTCGATGGGGAACACTGAAGCTTTCTTT. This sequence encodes CAGSYSMGNTEAFF.

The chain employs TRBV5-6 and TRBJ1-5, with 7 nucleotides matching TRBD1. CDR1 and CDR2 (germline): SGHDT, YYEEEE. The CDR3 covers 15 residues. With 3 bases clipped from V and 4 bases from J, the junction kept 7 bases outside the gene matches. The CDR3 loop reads CASSSGPTGNQPQHF. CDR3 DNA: TGTGCCAGCAGCTCGGGTCCGACAGGGAATCAGCCCCAGCATTTT.

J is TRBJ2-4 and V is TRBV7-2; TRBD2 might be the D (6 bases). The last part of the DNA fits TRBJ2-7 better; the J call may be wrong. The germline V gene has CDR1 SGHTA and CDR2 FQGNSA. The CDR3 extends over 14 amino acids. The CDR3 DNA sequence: TGTGCCAGCAGCTTAGGGACGGACTACTACGAGCAGTACTTC. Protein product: CASSLGTDYYEQYF.

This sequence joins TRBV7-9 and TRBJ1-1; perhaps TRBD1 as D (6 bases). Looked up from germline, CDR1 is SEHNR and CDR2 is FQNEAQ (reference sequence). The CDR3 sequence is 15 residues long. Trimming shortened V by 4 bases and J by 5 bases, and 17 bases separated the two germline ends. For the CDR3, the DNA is TGTGCCAGCAGCTCAGAGGTTGGGGGCCGGACTGAAGCTTTCTTT. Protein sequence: CASSSEVGGRTEAFF.

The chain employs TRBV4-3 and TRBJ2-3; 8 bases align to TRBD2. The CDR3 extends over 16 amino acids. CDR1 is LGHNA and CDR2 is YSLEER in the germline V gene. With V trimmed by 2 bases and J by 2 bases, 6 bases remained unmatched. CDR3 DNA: TGCGCCAGCAGCCAACTCAGCGGGGGAGACACAGATACGCAGTATTTT. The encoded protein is CASSQLSGGDTDTQYF.

The chain's CDR3 is CAISNKQGAGEQFF. CDR3 DNA sequence: TGTGCCATCAGCAATAAACAGGGGGCGGGTGAGCAGTTCTTC. J is TRBJ2-1 and V is TRBV10-3; 9 nucleotides agree with TRBD1. The CDR3 runs 14 residues. J was trimmed by 9 bases and V by 6 bases; bases with no gene match: 9. The germline V gene has CDR1 ENHRY and CDR2 SYGVKD.

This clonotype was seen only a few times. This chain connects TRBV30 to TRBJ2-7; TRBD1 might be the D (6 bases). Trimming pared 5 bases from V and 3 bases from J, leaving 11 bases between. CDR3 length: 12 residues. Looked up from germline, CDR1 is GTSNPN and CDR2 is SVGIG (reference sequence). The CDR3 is CAWRLDSYEQYF. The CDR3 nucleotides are TGTGCCTGGCGCCTGGACAGCTACGAGCAGTACTTC.

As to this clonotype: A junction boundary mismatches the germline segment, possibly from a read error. The CDR3 DNA is TGTGCCAGCAGCCTAGCTCACGGGGAGCTGTTTTTT. It is translated as CASSLAHGELFF. This chain uses TRBV7-2 with TRBJ2-2, with D possibly matching TRBD2 (5 bases). CDR1 and CDR2 from the germline V gene are SGHTA and FQGNSA. The CDR3 length is 12 residues.

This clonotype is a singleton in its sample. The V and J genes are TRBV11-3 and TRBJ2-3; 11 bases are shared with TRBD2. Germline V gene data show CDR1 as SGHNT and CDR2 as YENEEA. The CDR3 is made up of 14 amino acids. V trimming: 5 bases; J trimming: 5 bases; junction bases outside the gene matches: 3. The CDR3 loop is CASSVGTSGDTQYF. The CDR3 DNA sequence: TGTGCCAGCAGCGTAGGGACTAGCGGAGATACGCAGTATTTT.

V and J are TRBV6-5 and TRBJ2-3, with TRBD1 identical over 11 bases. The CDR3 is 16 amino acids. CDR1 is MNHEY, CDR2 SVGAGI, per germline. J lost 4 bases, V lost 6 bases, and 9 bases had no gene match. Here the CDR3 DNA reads TGTGCCAGCAGGGGGATCGGACAGGGGGCACCAGATACGCAGTATTTT. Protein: CASRGIGQGAPDTQYF.

CDR3 sequence: CASSNPSADTQYF. CDR3 bases: TGTGCCAGCAGCAACCCTAGCGCAGATACGCAGTATTTT. The chain uses TRBV7-3 and TRBJ2-3; D might be TRBD2 (6 bases). Trimming cost V 5 bases and J 4 bases, with 10 bases left between them. The CDR3 covers 13 residues. CDR1 is SGHTA, CDR2 FQGTGA, per germline. The whole variable domain, remainder taken from reference TRBV7-3 and TRBJ2-3, is GAGVSQTPSNKVTEKGKYVELRCDPISGHTALYWYRQSLGQGPEFLIYFQGTGAADDSGLPNDRFFAVRPEGSVSTLKIQRTERGDSAVYLCASSNPSADTQYFGPGTRLTVL.

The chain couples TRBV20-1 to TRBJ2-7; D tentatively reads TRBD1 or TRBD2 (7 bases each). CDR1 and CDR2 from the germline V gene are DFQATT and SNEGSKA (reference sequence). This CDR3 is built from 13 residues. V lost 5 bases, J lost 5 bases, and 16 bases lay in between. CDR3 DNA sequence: TGCAGTGCTCCCAGGGGGGGGCGGAACGAGCAGTACTTC. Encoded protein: CSAPRGGRNEQYF.

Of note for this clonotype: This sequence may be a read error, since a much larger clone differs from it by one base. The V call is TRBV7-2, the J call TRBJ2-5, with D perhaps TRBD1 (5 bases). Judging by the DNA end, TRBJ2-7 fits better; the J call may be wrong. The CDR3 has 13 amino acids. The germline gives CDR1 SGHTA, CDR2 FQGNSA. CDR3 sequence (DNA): TGTGCCAGCTGCCCCCAGGGATTAGACGAGCAGTACTTC. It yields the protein CASCPQGLDEQYF.

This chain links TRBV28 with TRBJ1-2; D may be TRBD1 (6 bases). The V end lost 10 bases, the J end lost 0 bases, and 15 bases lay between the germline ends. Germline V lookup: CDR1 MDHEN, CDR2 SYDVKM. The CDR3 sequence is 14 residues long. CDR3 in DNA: TGTGCCACCCTGGGGGGGGCCGCTAACTATGGCTACACCTTC. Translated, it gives CATLGGAANYGYTF.

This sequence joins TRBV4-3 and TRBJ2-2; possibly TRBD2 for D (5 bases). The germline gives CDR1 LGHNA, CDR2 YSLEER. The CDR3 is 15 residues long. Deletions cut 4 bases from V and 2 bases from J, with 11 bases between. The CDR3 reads CASSRQTSNTGELFF. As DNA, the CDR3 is TGCGCCAGCAGCCGCCAAACTAGTAACACCGGGGAGCTGTTTTTT.

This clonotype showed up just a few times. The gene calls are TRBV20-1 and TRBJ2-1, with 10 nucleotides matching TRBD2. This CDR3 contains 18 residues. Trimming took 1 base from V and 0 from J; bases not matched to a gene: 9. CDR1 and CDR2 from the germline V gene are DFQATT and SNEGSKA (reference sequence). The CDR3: CSARVLLAGISSYNEQFF. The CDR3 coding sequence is TGCAGTGCTAGAGTCTTACTAGCGGGGATAAGCTCCTACAATGAGCAGTTCTTC.

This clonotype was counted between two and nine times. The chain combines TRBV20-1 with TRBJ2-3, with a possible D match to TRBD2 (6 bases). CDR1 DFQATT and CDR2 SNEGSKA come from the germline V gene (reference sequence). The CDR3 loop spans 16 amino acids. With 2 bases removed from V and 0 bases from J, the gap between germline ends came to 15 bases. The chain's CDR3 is CSARPLTSPSTDTQYF. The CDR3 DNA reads TGCAGTGCTAGACCCCTGACTAGTCCCAGCACAGATACGCAGTATTTT.

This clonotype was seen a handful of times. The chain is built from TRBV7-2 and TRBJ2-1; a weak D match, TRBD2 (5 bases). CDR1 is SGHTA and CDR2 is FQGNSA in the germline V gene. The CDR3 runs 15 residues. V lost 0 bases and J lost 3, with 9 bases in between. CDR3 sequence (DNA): TGTGCCAGCAGCTTAGCAGCGGCAATCTACAATGAGCAGTTCTTC. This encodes CASSLAAAIYNEQFF.

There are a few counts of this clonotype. The CDR3: CAKLRPGHNATNEKLFF. The CDR3 region has the DNA TGTGCCAAATTAAGACCGGGACACAATGCAACTAATGAAAAACTGTTTTTT. The chain couples TRBV6-1 to TRBJ1-4; tentative D call: TRBD1 (6 bases). Germline V lookup: CDR1 MNHNS, CDR2 SASEGT. V lost 10 bases to trimming and J lost 0 bases, with 21 bases between them. CDR3 size: 17 residues.

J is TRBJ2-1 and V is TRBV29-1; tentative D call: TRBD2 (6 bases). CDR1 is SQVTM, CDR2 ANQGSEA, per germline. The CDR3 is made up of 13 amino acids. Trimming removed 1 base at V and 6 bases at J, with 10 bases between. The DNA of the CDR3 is TGCAGCGTTGAAGGACTAGGGGTCAATGAGCAGTTCTTC. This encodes CSVEGLGVNEQFF.